This is a list of T cell receptor beta chains from one sample in a study of early T cells in non-severe SARS-CoV-2 infection. TCRdb re-derived calls from the 5' RACE reads in MiXCR, one entry per CDR3 protein. The table has about 28,000 distinct CDR3 sequences, under 5.5% seen once. This specimen was whole blood, taken at baseline. The receptors here all came from an adult who was a healthcare worker with PCR-confirmed SARS-CoV-2 infection or an uninfected control (not recorded which). Each CDR3 is given with its conserved first and last residue. A D gene is named only where the DNA matches it firmly. Rows may omit the clone size; those that give it use once, few, many or a size class.

cdr3_nt: TGTGCCAGCACTTGGGGACAGCGAAGTTTCGAGCAGTACTTC
cdr3_aa: CASTWGQRSFEQYF
clone_size: many
v_call: TRBV12-3/TRBV12-4
j_call: TRBJ2-7
d_call: TRBD1

cdr3_nt: TGCGCCAGCAGGGTCAGGACAGGGGGCTACGAGCAGTACTTC
cdr3_aa: CASRVRTGGYEQYF
clone_size: many
v_call: TRBV5-1
j_call: TRBJ2-7
d_call: TRBD1

cdr3_nt: TGTGCCAGCAGCTACAGGGGGCTAGGTGATGAGCAGTTCTTC
cdr3_aa: CASSYRGLGDEQFF
clone_size: many
v_call: TRBV3-1
j_call: TRBJ2-1
d_call: TRBD1

cdr3_nt: TGTGCCAGCACTTTGACAGGGGAATCGCCCCAGCATTTT
cdr3_aa: CASTLTGESPQHF
clone_size: many
v_call: TRBV28
j_call: TRBJ1-5
d_call: TRBD1

cdr3_nt: TGTGCCAGCAGTCCCCGGACAGGGGCAGAGACCCAGTACTTC
cdr3_aa: CASSPRTGAETQYF
clone_size: many
v_call: TRBV27
j_call: TRBJ2-5
d_call: TRBD1

cdr3_nt: TGTGCCAGCACCCCCGAGCGGGGGGGATTCACAGATACGCAGTATTTT
cdr3_aa: CASTPERGGFTDTQYF
clone_size: medium-sized
v_call: TRBV6-5
j_call: TRBJ2-3
d_call: TRBD2

cdr3_nt: TGTGCCAGCAGTTACGTCTCCGGCTACGAGCAGTACTTC
cdr3_aa: CASSYVSGYEQYF
clone_size: many
v_call: TRBV6-2/TRBV6-3
j_call: TRBJ2-7
d_call: NA

cdr3_nt: TGCAGTGCTCACAGGGGACGATCCTACGAGCAGTACTTC
cdr3_aa: CSAHRGRSYEQYF
clone_size: NA
v_call: TRBV20-1
j_call: TRBJ2-7
d_call: TRBD1

cdr3_nt: TGTGCCAGTAGTATAGAGGCAGGGGGAGGCGGAAACACCATATATTTT
cdr3_aa: CASSIEAGGGGNTIYF
clone_size: few
v_call: TRBV19
j_call: TRBJ1-3
d_call: TRBD1

cdr3_nt: TGTGCCAGTAGTATAGGACCACCTAGCGGCCAAGAGACCCAGTACTTC
cdr3_aa: CASSIGPPSGQETQYF
clone_size: many
v_call: TRBV19
j_call: TRBJ2-5
d_call: TRBD2

cdr3_nt: TGTGCCGGAGGTGGAGCGGGACAAGAGACCCAGTACTTC
cdr3_aa: CAGGGAGQETQYF
clone_size: many
v_call: TRBV5-4
j_call: TRBJ2-5
d_call: TRBD2

cdr3_nt: TGCAGTGCTAGAATCGGCGGCACTGAAGCTTTCTTT
cdr3_aa: CSARIGGTEAFF
clone_size: NA
v_call: TRBV20-1
j_call: TRBJ1-1
d_call: NA

cdr3_nt: TGTGCCAGCACCCTAGTACGGGGGAACCTTCCTTGGGAGACCCAGTACTTC
cdr3_aa: CASTLVRGNLPWETQYF
clone_size: many
v_call: TRBV7-6
j_call: TRBJ2-5
d_call: NA

cdr3_nt: TGCAGTGCTAGAGGACAGGGGACCTACGAGCAGTACTTC
cdr3_aa: CSARGQGTYEQYF
clone_size: many
v_call: TRBV20-1
j_call: TRBJ2-7
d_call: TRBD1

cdr3_nt: TGTGCCATCAGTGAGGACAGGGGGCGAATGTCCTACGAGCAGTACTTC
cdr3_aa: CAISEDRGRMSYEQYF
clone_size: many
v_call: TRBV10-3
j_call: TRBJ2-7
d_call: TRBD1

cdr3_nt: TGTGCCACCAGTCCTGGGGGGGAAGAGACCCAGTACTTC
cdr3_aa: CATSPGGEETQYF
clone_size: NA
v_call: TRBV24-1
j_call: TRBJ2-5
d_call: TRBD2

cdr3_nt: TGTGCCGTTGGGACAGGGGGTAACAATCAGCCCCAGCATTTT
cdr3_aa: CAVGTGGNNQPQHF
clone_size: many
v_call: TRBV10-3
j_call: TRBJ1-5
d_call: TRBD1

cdr3_nt: TGTGCCAGCAGCGCCCCAACCGGGGAGCTGTTTTTT
cdr3_aa: CASSAPTGELFF
clone_size: many
v_call: TRBV7-6
j_call: TRBJ2-2
d_call: NA

cdr3_nt: TGCAGTGTGGGACACTTTAGCACAGATACGCAGTATTTT
cdr3_aa: CSVGHFSTDTQYF
clone_size: many
v_call: TRBV20-1
j_call: TRBJ2-3
d_call: NA

cdr3_nt: TGTGCCAGCAGTACCTACAGGGGAGAGACCCAGTACTTC
cdr3_aa: CASSTYRGETQYF
clone_size: NA
v_call: TRBV27
j_call: TRBJ2-5
d_call: TRBD1

cdr3_nt: TGTGCCAGCAGCTTATTTGGGGAACAAGAGACCCAGTACTTC
cdr3_aa: CASSLFGEQETQYF
clone_size: many
v_call: TRBV7-3
j_call: TRBJ2-5
d_call: NA

cdr3_nt: TGTGCCAGCAGTGAGTTAGGTGGGACATCCTACAATGAGCAGTTCTTC
cdr3_aa: CASSELGGTSYNEQFF
clone_size: once
v_call: TRBV6-1
j_call: TRBJ2-1
d_call: NA

cdr3_nt: TGTGCCAGCAGCTTAGGCAGGGGGTCGACCGGGGAGCTGTTTTTT
cdr3_aa: CASSLGRGSTGELFF
clone_size: many
v_call: TRBV5-4
j_call: TRBJ2-2
d_call: TRBD1

cdr3_nt: TGTGCCAGCAGTTGGGTATGGAGAGGGGGCGAGCAGTACTTC
cdr3_aa: CASSWVWRGGEQYF
clone_size: many
v_call: TRBV27
j_call: TRBJ2-7
d_call: NA

cdr3_nt: TGTGCCAGCAGGCAGGGTGTAAACACTTTAAACAATGAGCAGTTCTTC
cdr3_aa: CASRQGVNTLNNEQFF
clone_size: many
v_call: TRBV6-5
j_call: TRBJ2-1
d_call: NA

cdr3_nt: TGTGCCTGGAGTGGGGGTGGGTCTGAAGCTTTCTTT
cdr3_aa: CAWSGGGSEAFF
clone_size: many
v_call: TRBV30
j_call: TRBJ1-1
d_call: NA

cdr3_nt: TGTGCCAGCAGCCCGGACAGGGCCGGAACTTATGGCTACACCTTC
cdr3_aa: CASSPDRAGTYGYTF
clone_size: many
v_call: TRBV7-8
j_call: TRBJ1-2
d_call: TRBD1

cdr3_nt: TGTGCCAGCAGTTTCGCGGAGCTCCATTACAATGAGCAGTTCTTC
cdr3_aa: CASSFAELHYNEQFF
clone_size: NA
v_call: TRBV21-1
j_call: TRBJ2-1
d_call: NA

cdr3_nt: TGCGCCAGCAGCTTGGGGGTGAGCGGGTTTAACAATGAGCAGTTCTTC
cdr3_aa: CASSLGVSGFNNEQFF
clone_size: few
v_call: TRBV5-1
j_call: TRBJ2-1
d_call: NA

cdr3_nt: TGTGCCAGCAGGGTCAGTGGCTACGAGCAGTACTTC
cdr3_aa: CASRVSGYEQYF
clone_size: many
v_call: TRBV6-2/TRBV6-3
j_call: TRBJ2-7
d_call: NA

cdr3_nt: TGTGCCAGCAGCCATGGACTAGCGGGGGTCTCTGGGGCCAACGTCCTGACTTTC
cdr3_aa: CASSHGLAGVSGANVLTF
clone_size: many
v_call: TRBV9
j_call: TRBJ2-6
d_call: TRBD2

cdr3_nt: TGCGCCAGCAGCTTGGTAGGGGCCGGGGCCAACGTCCTGACTTTC
cdr3_aa: CASSLVGAGANVLTF
clone_size: many
v_call: TRBV5-1
j_call: TRBJ2-6
d_call: NA